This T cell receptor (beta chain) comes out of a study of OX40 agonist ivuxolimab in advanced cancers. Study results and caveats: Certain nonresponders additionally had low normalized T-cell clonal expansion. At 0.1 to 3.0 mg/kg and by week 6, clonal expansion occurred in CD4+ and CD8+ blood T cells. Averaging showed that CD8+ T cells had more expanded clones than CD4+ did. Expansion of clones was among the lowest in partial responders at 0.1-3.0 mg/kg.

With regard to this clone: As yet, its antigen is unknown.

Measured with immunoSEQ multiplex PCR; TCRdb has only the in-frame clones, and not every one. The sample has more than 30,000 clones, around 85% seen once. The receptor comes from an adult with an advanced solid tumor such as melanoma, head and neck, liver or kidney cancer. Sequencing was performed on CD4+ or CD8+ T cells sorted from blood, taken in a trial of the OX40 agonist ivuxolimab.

Here the CDR3 reads CAWSPDRGFTREQFF. CDR3 coding DNA: TGTGCCTGGAGTCCCGACAGGGGGTTCACAAGAGAGCAGTTCTTC. The rearrangement uses TRBV30 and TRBJ2-1; 9 bases line up with TRBD1. The J segment lost 10 bases and the V segment lost 2 bases, leaving 12 bases of the junction unmatched. CDR3 length: 15 amino acids. In germline, CDR1 is GTSNPN, CDR2 SVGIG (reference sequence).